These T cell receptor beta chains were read from a single sample in a study of blood T cell repertoires in COVID-19. Some clones are missing from TCRdb's copy, which holds only in-frame ones; the method was immunoSEQ multiplex PCR. Here the sample spans 300,000 to 350,000 clones, 90% being singletons. Sequences were obtained from PBMCs or T cells enriched from blood (not recorded which). Receptor source: a woman aged 18-30 years with acute COVID-19. Each CDR3 is given with its conserved first and last residue. A D gene is named only where the DNA matches it firmly. Only some rows state a clone size, as once, few, many or a class for expanded clones.

j_call d_call clone_size v_call cdr3_aa cdr3_nt
TRBJ2-2 TRBD1 NA TRBV10-2 CASSERGTGDTGELFF TGCGCCAGCAGTGAGAGGGGGACAGGGGACACCGGGGAGCTGTTTTTT
TRBJ2-7 TRBD1 NA TRBV19 CASTPQGQTYEQYF TGTGCCAGTACCCCTCAGGGACAGACCTACGAGCAGTACTTC
TRBJ1-1 NA NA TRBV28 CASSFGGWNTEAFF TGTGCCAGCAGTTTTGGAGGTTGGAACACTGAAGCTTTCTTT
TRBJ1-1 NA NA TRBV28 CASSFGAKRAYGTEAFF TGTGCCAGCAGTTTCGGAGCAAAGCGGGCGTATGGCACTGAAGCTTTCTTT
TRBJ2-3 TRBD1 NA TRBV5-1 CASRPTGVGTDTQYF TGCGCCAGCAGGCCGACAGGGGTGGGGACAGATACGCAGTATTTT
TRBJ1-1 NA once TRBV29-1 CSVVWRSYSSRMNTEAFF TGCAGCGTTGTATGGAGGTCATACTCAAGCCGGATGAACACTGAAGCTTTCTTT
TRBJ1-1 NA few TRBV12-5 CASGLLLYGRGLRNTEAFF TGTGCTAGTGGTTTGCTTCTGTACGGGAGGGGCCTCAGGAACACTGAAGCTTTCTTT
TRBJ1-4 NA NA TRBV10-3 CAVAWDNNEKLFF TGTGCCGTCGCTTGGGACAATAATGAAAAACTGTTTTTT
TRBJ1-2 TRBD1 NA TRBV28 CASSPSGTGGSLGYGYTF TGTGCCAGCAGTCCGTCCGGGACAGGGGGGAGCTTAGGCTATGGCTACACCTTC
TRBJ1-5 NA NA TRBV30 CAWSLTNFGQPQHF TGTGCCTGGAGTCTGACTAACTTCGGACAGCCCCAGCATTTT
TRBJ2-4 NA NA TRBV3-1/TRBV3-2 CASSQVQVGDLNF TGTGCCAGCAGCCAAGTCCAGGTCGGCGACCTAAACTTC
TRBJ1-1 NA NA TRBV7-3 CASSLYRGTEAFF TGTGCCAGCAGCTTATATCGGGGCACTGAAGCTTTCTTT
TRBJ1-2 NA NA TRBV19 CASSIFPPGLYGYTF TGTGCCAGTAGTATATTCCCCCCAGGGCTCTATGGCTACACCTTC
TRBJ1-6 TRBD1 once TRBV27 CASMEGQENSPLHF TGTGCCAGCATGGAGGGACAGGAGAATTCACCCCTCCACTTT
TRBJ1-3 TRBD1 NA TRBV30 CAWSLGQGSSGNTIYF TGTGCCTGGAGTCTTGGACAGGGGAGCTCTGGAAACACCATATATTTT
TRBJ2-1 NA NA TRBV3-1/TRBV3-2 CASSFQGGQFF TGTGCCAGCAGCTTTCAGGGGGGGCAGTTCTTC
TRBJ1-2 TRBD1 NA TRBV12-3/TRBV12-4 CASSSGQGYGYTF TGTGCCAGCAGTTCGGGACAGGGCTATGGCTACACCTTC
TRBJ2-7 NA NA TRBV7-9 CASSSWTDYEQYF TGTGCCAGCAGCTCATGGACAGATTACGAGCAGTACTTC
TRBJ2-7 NA NA TRBV11-2 CASSLGTGSSSYEQYF TGTGCCAGCAGCTTAGGTACAGGATCTAGCTCCTACGAGCAGTACTTC
TRBJ1-1 NA few TRBV27 CASIFNTEAFF TGTGCCAGCATCTTTAACACTGAAGCTTTCTTT
TRBJ2-6 NA NA TRBV11-3 CASSTTNSGANVLTF TGTGCCAGCAGCACTACTAACTCTGGGGCCAACGTCCTGACTTTC
TRBJ1-2 NA NA TRBV11-3 CASSLQENYGYTF TGTGCCAGCAGCCTCCAGGAAAACTATGGCTACACCTTC
TRBJ2-1 TRBD2 once TRBV5-1 CASSIGTSGSSGYNEQFF TGCGCCAGCAGCATAGGGACTAGCGGGAGCTCGGGGTACAATGAGCAGTTCTTC
TRBJ2-1 TRBD2 NA TRBV7-2 CASSLTGLGYNEQFF TGTGCCAGCAGCCTGACGGGACTAGGCTACAATGAGCAGTTCTTC
TRBJ1-1 NA NA TRBV11-3 CASSLRHLAEAFF TGTGCCAGCAGCTTACGGCACCTAGCTGAAGCTTTCTTT
TRBJ2-2 TRBD2 NA TRBV28 CASIRLAGAPGELFF TGTGCCAGCATCCGACTAGCGGGAGCCCCCGGGGAGCTGTTTTTT
TRBJ1-1 NA NA TRBV18 CASSPRTDPRAEAFF TGTGCCAGCTCACCAAGGACAGACCCAAGGGCTGAAGCTTTCTTT
TRBJ1-2 NA NA TRBV6-1 CASSEEESRRDYYGYTF TGTGCCAGCAGTGAAGAGGAGTCCCGCAGGGATTACTATGGCTACACCTTC
TRBJ1-2 NA NA TRBV3-1/TRBV3-2 CASSIGRSVREYGYTF TGTGCCAGCAGCATTGGACGGAGCGTGAGGGAATATGGCTACACCTTC
TRBJ2-1 TRBD2 NA TRBV24-1 CATSDLVAGDRYNEQFF TGTGCCACCAGTGATTTGGTAGCGGGAGATCGGTACAATGAGCAGTTCTTC
TRBJ1-2 NA NA TRBV28 CASSLTGLSAGYTF TGTGCCAGCAGTCTGACAGGTCTCTCCGCTGGCTACACCTTC
TRBJ2-5 TRBD2 NA TRBV12-3/TRBV12-4 CASSPPGGETQYF TGTGCCAGCAGTCCCCCGGGGGGGGAGACCCAGTACTTC
TRBJ1-1 NA NA TRBV18 CASSPASAVGLTEAFF TGTGCCAGCTCACCCGCGTCAGCGGTGGGCCTTACTGAAGCTTTCTTT
TRBJ1-2 NA NA TRBV29-1 CSVEGSASGGYGYTF TGCAGCGTTGAGGGATCCGCGTCGGGAGGCTATGGCTACACCTTC
TRBJ2-5 TRBD1 NA TRBV7-8 CASSKNYPGQGLETQYF TGTGCCAGCAGCAAGAACTACCCCGGACAGGGTTTAGAGACCCAGTACTTC
TRBJ1-2 TRBD1 NA TRBV5-6 CASSHPDRAYGYTF TGTGCCAGCAGTCATCCAGACAGGGCCTATGGCTACACCTTC
TRBJ1-2 NA NA TRBV28 CASSRWTDSYGYTF TGTGCCAGCAGCCGGTGGACGGACAGCTATGGCTACACCTTC
TRBJ2-7 TRBD2 NA TRBV29-1 CSVTSGSFDEQYF TGCAGCGTTACTAGCGGGAGTTTTGACGAGCAGTACTTC
TRBJ2-7 TRBD2 NA TRBV7-2 CASSPRTRDEQYF TGTGCCAGCAGCCCCCGGACTAGAGACGAGCAGTACTTC
TRBJ1-4 TRBD1 once TRBV6-6 CASSLPSPMRGREEKLFF TGTGCCAGCAGTCTTCCAAGCCCCATGAGGGGGCGAGAGGAAAAACTGTTTTTT
TRBJ1-5 NA once TRBV6-1 CASSERRTGLQPQHF TGTGCCAGCAGTGAAAGGCGCACAGGGCTTCAGCCCCAGCATTTT
TRBJ1-3 NA NA TRBV11-2 CASSPWPRGDSGNTIYF TGTGCCAGCAGCCCGTGGCCCAGGGGCGACTCTGGAAACACCATATATTTT
TRBJ1-1 NA NA TRBV23-1 CASVPGTEAFF TGCGCCAGCGTTCCGGGCACTGAAGCTTTCTTT
TRBJ1-1 NA NA TRBV7-6 CASLARVNTEAFF TGTGCCAGCTTGGCCAGGGTGAACACTGAAGCTTTCTTT
TRBJ1-6 NA once TRBV11-2 CASSSTVYPRENSPLHF TGTGCCAGCAGCTCGACTGTCTACCCCAGAGAGAATTCACCCCTCCACTTT
TRBJ2-7 NA NA TRBV28 CASSYTQGNPYEQYF TGTGCCAGCAGTTACACCCAGGGGAACCCCTACGAGCAGTACTTC
TRBJ1-1 NA NA TRBV2 CASSPSRGPEAFF TGTGCCAGCAGTCCTTCCAGGGGCCCTGAAGCTTTCTTT
TRBJ2-2 TRBD2 NA TRBV10-3 CAISETPGLAPNTGELFF TGTGCCATCAGTGAGACTCCGGGACTAGCGCCAAACACCGGGGAGCTGTTTTTT
TRBJ2-1 TRBD2 NA TRBV5-1 CASSPRAGGPDNEQFF TGCGCCAGCAGCCCTCGAGCGGGAGGGCCCGACAATGAGCAGTTCTTC
TRBJ2-1 NA NA TRBV7-9 CASSSRILDEQFF TGTGCCAGCAGCTCTAGGATTTTGGATGAGCAGTTCTTC
TRBJ1-2 NA once TRBV7-9 CASSPFYTF TGTGCCAGCAGCCCGTTCTACACCTTC
TRBJ2-1 TRBD1 NA TRBV27 CASSGQGSNNEQFF TGTGCCAGCAGCGGACAGGGGAGCAACAATGAGCAGTTCTTC
TRBJ1-1 NA NA TRBV7-8 CASSNVPGTEAFF TGTGCCAGCAGCAACGTTCCGGGCACTGAAGCTTTCTTT
TRBJ2-3 NA few TRBV5-1 CASSLERAAGGDTQYF TGCGCCAGCAGCTTGGAACGGGCAGCCGGAGGTGATACGCAGTATTTT
TRBJ2-1 TRBD2 NA TRBV3-1/TRBV3-2 CASSPPLAGGRNEQFF TGTGCCAGCAGCCCCCCCCTAGCGGGAGGGCGTAATGAGCAGTTCTTC